A selection of T cell receptor beta chains follows, all from one sample in a study of beta chain features in type 1 diabetes. Clones were read by immunoSEQ multiplex PCR, and TCRdb kept only the in-frame ones, dropping some. Seen here are roughly 170,000 clones, around an eighth observed once, and the top ten hold about 0.66%. Sequencing was performed on central memory CD4+ T cells from blood. Every receptor here comes from a woman aged 18-29 years in good health. The CDR3 runs from the conserved cysteine through the conserved F or W. Each record gives: D gene, clone size, V gene, J gene, CDR3 protein, CDR3 DNA. A D gene is named only where the DNA matches it firmly. Clone size appears in some rows only: once, few, many, or a class for an expanded clone.

NA,NA,TRBV28,TRBJ2-7,CASSLRSRHYEQYF,TGTGCCAGCAGTTTACGATCGCGTCATTACGAGCAGTACTTC
TRBD1,NA,TRBV6-1,TRBJ1-2,CASSKVGQGYGYTF,TGTGCCAGCTCAAAGGTGGGACAGGGCTATGGCTACACCTTC
TRBD2,NA,TRBV11-2,TRBJ2-3,CASSLFGLAGSTDTQYF,TGTGCCAGCAGCTTATTTGGACTAGCGGGAAGCACAGATACGCAGTATTTT
NA,NA,TRBV6-6,TRBJ2-3,CASIRQGGMDTQYF,TGTGCCAGCATCAGACAGGGAGGAATGGATACGCAGTATTTT
NA,NA,TRBV2,TRBJ2-7,CASSAQGTLYEQYF,TGTGCCAGCAGTGCTCAGGGGACCCTCTACGAGCAGTACTTC
NA,NA,TRBV4-2,TRBJ1-1,CASSPRQEINTEAFF,TGTGCCAGCAGCCCGAGACAGGAGATAAACACTGAAGCTTTCTTT
TRBD1,few,TRBV18,TRBJ1-1,CASSLGQAVNTEAFF,TGTGCCAGCTCACTGGGACAGGCGGTGAACACTGAAGCTTTCTTT
TRBD2,few,TRBV20-1,TRBJ2-4,CSAWTRNIQYF,TGCAGTGCTTGGACTAGGAACATTCAGTACTTC
NA,NA,TRBV29-1,TRBJ2-3,CSGEANQGTDTQYF,TGCAGCGGAGAAGCTAACCAAGGCACAGATACGCAGTATTTT
TRBD1,few,TRBV28,TRBJ1-2,CASSPLSQGTYYGYTF,TGTGCCAGCAGTCCCCTTTCACAGGGGACTTACTATGGCTACACCTTC
TRBD2,NA,TRBV7-7,TRBJ2-5,CASGLGMGGEETQYF,TGTGCTAGCGGGCTCGGGATGGGCGGAGAGGAGACCCAGTACTTC
NA,NA,TRBV15,TRBJ2-7,CATSRDSGLRGF,TGTGCCACCAGCAGAGATTCGGGGTTGCGAGGCTTC
NA,few,TRBV30,TRBJ1-1,CAWRANTGSTEAFF,TGTGCCTGGAGGGCAAATACAGGGAGCACTGAAGCTTTCTTT
TRBD1,few,TRBV4-2,TRBJ1-1,CASSVMGGQGNTEAFF,TGTGCCAGCAGCGTTATGGGGGGACAGGGGAACACTGAAGCTTTCTTT
TRBD2,few,TRBV7-9,TRBJ2-7,CASSVRSLAGSYEQYF,TGTGCCAGCAGCGTGAGGAGCCTAGCGGGTTCCTACGAGCAGTACTTC
NA,few,TRBV15,TRBJ1-4,CATSRDPGLSEKLFF,TGTGCCACCAGCAGAGATCCAGGGTTGAGTGAAAAACTGTTTTTT
TRBD1,NA,TRBV5-1,TRBJ2-5,CASSWNSGQGQTQYF,TGCGCCAGCAGCTGGAACTCCGGACAGGGGCAGACCCAGTACTTC
NA,few,TRBV15,TRBJ2-1,CATSRVGPEQFF,TGTGCCACCAGCAGAGTTGGGCCCGAGCAGTTCTTC
NA,NA,TRBV30,TRBJ1-3,CAWSLYSGNTIYF,TGTGCCTGGAGCCTTTACTCTGGAAACACCATATATTTT
TRBD1,NA,TRBV2,TRBJ2-3,CASNEDRVTDTQYF,TGTGCCAGCAACGAGGACAGGGTGACAGATACGCAGTATTTT
NA,few,TRBV28,TRBJ2-3,CASRGAGGLADTQYF,TGTGCCAGCAGAGGGGCAGGGGGGTTGGCAGATACGCAGTATTTT
NA,few,TRBV25-1,TRBJ1-2,CASSASGYGYTF,TGTGCCAGCAGTGCGAGTGGCTATGGCTACACCTTC
NA,few,TRBV2,TRBJ2-5,CASSATTVQETQYF,TGTGCCAGCAGTGCCACTACGGTCCAAGAGACCCAGTACTTC
NA,few,TRBV2,TRBJ1-1,CASSGLGEAFF,TGTGCCAGCAGTGGACTCGGCGAAGCTTTCTTT
NA,few,TRBV5-6,TRBJ2-1,CASSRTGTGGNEQFF,TGTGCCAGCAGCCGAACAGGGACGGGGGGCAATGAGCAGTTCTTC
TRBD2,few,TRBV4-3,TRBJ2-1,CASSPRTTSGTINEQFF,TGCGCCAGCAGCCCTAGAACTACTAGCGGGACTATCAATGAGCAGTTCTTC
TRBD1,NA,TRBV7-9,TRBJ2-7,CASSFDRGEQYF,TGTGCCAGCAGCTTCGACAGGGGCGAGCAGTACTTC
TRBD2,few,TRBV7-3,TRBJ2-5,CASSSSGGKETQYF,TGTGCCAGCAGCTCTAGCGGTGGGAAAGAGACCCAGTACTTC
NA,NA,TRBV28,TRBJ2-7,CASNSHGVTDEQYF,TGTGCCAGCAATTCCCACGGGGTTACGGACGAGCAGTACTTC
NA,few,TRBV28,TRBJ1-1,CASSSRVTEAFF,TGTGCCAGCAGCTCCAGGGTGACTGAAGCTTTCTTT
TRBD2,NA,TRBV19,TRBJ2-1,CASSPTSGRTLGYNEQFF,TGTGCCAGTAGTCCGACTAGCGGGAGGACCCTAGGGTACAATGAGCAGTTCTTC
TRBD2,NA,TRBV7-2,TRBJ2-7,CASSSTTGLAGAGDEQYF,TGTGCCAGCAGCTCGACCACGGGACTAGCGGGAGCGGGGGACGAGCAGTACTTC
TRBD1,many,TRBV4-1,TRBJ2-5,CASSHWTGVETQYF,TGCGCCAGCAGCCACTGGACAGGGGTAGAGACCCAGTACTTC
TRBD1,few,TRBV5-4,TRBJ2-7,CASSRRTGFYEQYF,TGTGCCAGCAGCCGTCGGACAGGGTTCTACGAGCAGTACTTC
NA,few,TRBV7-2,TRBJ2-5,CASSLGARETQYF,TGTGCCAGCAGCTTAGGAGCGAGGGAGACCCAGTACTTC
NA,few,TRBV30,TRBJ2-3,CAWKRLVGLGGTQYF,TGTGCCTGGAAAAGGCTAGTCGGTCTTGGAGGTACGCAGTATTTT
TRBD2,NA,TRBV6-5,TRBJ2-7,CASSYSRAGGGHEQYF,TGTGCCAGCAGTTACTCCAGAGCGGGAGGTGGACACGAGCAGTACTTC
NA,once,TRBV19,TRBJ2-7,CASSTTATYEQYF,TGTGCCAGTAGTACGACAGCTACCTACGAGCAGTACTTC
TRBD2,NA,TRBV5-1,TRBJ2-3,CASSQAGENTDTQYF,TGCGCCAGCAGCCAAGCGGGAGAAAACACAGATACGCAGTATTTT
TRBD1,NA,TRBV5-1,TRBJ2-7,CASSFDTGGYEQYF,TGCGCCAGCAGCTTCGACACAGGGGGCTACGAGCAGTACTTC
TRBD1,NA,TRBV2,TRBJ2-5,CASSRDRAETQYF,TGTGCCAGCAGCCGGGACAGGGCAGAGACCCAGTACTTC
NA,NA,TRBV18,TRBJ2-5,CASSPYGGENTQYF,TGTGCCAGCTCACCATATGGGGGCGAGAATACCCAGTACTTC